Sequencing of this T cell receptor (beta chain) was carried out in a study of metastatic and nonmetastatic thyroid tumors. Study in general: Comparative analysis of repertoires was undertaken across blood and tumor or nodule tissue obtained from malignant and benign thyroid patients.

Regarding the study as a whole: Significantly greater TCR beta diversity was reportedly found in malignant thyroid tumors than in benign nodules (in blood and tumor).

About this clone: Its antigen is unknown.

The CDR3 totals 15 residues. Germline CDR1 MGHRA, CDR2 YSYEKL. V was clipped by 1 base and J by 3 bases; unmatched bases: 5. Patients underwent thyroid surgery, and none had received any treatment before it. How the authors handled the data: Between-group CDR3 differences, defined by clinicopathological status, yielded a distant-metastasis classifier for papillary thyroid cancer. TCRdb re-called clones via MiXCR from the PCR reads. TCRdb, not the original authors, processed these V and J calls. The data show fewer than 10,000 clones, about 33% seen once. This sequence joins TRBV4-1 and TRBJ1-2; 7 nucleotides match TRBD1. The sequenced sample was adjacent normal tissue. This TCR was recovered from a female donor with papillary thyroid cancer or a benign thyroid nodule (not recorded which). Some clones in this sample may be carry-over from other donors' samples. The CDR3 nucleotides are TGCGCCAGCAGCCAAGTTACAGGGGCGGACTATGGCTACACCTTC. Translating it yields CASSQVTGADYGYTF.